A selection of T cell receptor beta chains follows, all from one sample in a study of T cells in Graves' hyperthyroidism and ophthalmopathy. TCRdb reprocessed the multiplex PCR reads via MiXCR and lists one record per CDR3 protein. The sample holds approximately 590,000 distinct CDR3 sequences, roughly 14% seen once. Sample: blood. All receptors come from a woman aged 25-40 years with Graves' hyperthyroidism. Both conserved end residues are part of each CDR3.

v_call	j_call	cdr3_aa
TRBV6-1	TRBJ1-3	CASSTGDTIYF
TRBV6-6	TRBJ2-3	CASSYNGQGTDTQYF
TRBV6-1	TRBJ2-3	CASKVQGTDTQYF
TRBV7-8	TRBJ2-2	CASRGGSSNGELFF
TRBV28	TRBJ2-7	CASSGRQGASYEQYF
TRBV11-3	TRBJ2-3	CASSTLGATDTQYF
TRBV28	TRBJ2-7	CASSIDFPYEQYF
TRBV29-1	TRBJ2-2	CSVEQQGLFNTGELFF
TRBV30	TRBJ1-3	CAWGHDSHSGNTIYF
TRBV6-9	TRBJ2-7	CASSRSPASGRVYEQYF
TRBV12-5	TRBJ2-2	CASGLEQGTYTGELFF
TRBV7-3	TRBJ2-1	CASSQTSGRHSYNEQFF
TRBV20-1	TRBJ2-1	CSALQGREQFF
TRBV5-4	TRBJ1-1	CASSKTGVTMNTEAFF
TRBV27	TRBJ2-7	CASSLIARIDEQYF